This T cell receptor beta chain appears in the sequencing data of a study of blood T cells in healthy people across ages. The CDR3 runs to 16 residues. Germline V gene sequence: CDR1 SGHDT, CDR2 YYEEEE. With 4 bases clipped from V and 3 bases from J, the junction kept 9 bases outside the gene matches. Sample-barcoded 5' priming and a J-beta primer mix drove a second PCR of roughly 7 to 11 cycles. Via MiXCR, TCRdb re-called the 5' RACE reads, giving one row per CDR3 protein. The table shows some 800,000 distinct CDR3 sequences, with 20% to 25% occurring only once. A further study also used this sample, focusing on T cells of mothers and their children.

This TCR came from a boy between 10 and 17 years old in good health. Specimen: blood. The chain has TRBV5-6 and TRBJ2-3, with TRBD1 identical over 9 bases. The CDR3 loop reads CASSQEGQGGTDTQYF. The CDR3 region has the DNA TGTGCCAGCAGCCAGGAGGGACAGGGAGGAACAGATACGCAGTATTTT.